A selection of T cell receptor beta chains follows, all from one sample in a study of CXCR3-negative and CXCR3-positive naive CD8 T cells. TCRdb re-called the 5' RACE reads and gives one entry per CDR3 protein, without DNA. Its table records 45,000 or so distinct CDR3 sequences. The specimen was naive CXCR3- CD8+ T cells from blood. Source of these receptors: a human donor in good health. Some clones in this sample may be carry-over from other donors' samples. The CDR3 runs from the conserved cysteine through the conserved F or W. The order of the fields is CDR3 protein, J gene, clone size, V gene. Size values are once, few and many counts, or a class for expanded clones, and some rows have none.

CDR3: CSVVGVGGGTYNEQFF
J: TRBJ2-1
size: -
V: TRBV29-1

CDR3: CASSSGAGSYEQYF
J: TRBJ2-7
size: medium-sized
V: TRBV7-9

CDR3: CSARGGEGDIELFF
J: TRBJ1-4
size: -
V: TRBV20-1

CDR3: CASSFRTGIVGEQYF
J: TRBJ2-7
size: -
V: TRBV7-8

CDR3: CSVERQDNTGELFF
J: TRBJ2-2
size: -
V: TRBV29-1

CDR3: CASSYGGKKETQYF
J: TRBJ2-5
size: medium-sized
V: TRBV6-2/TRBV6-3

CDR3: CASSLTSGRENNEQFF
J: TRBJ2-1
size: -
V: TRBV5-1

CDR3: CASSTRTAFSYEQYF
J: TRBJ2-7
size: -
V: TRBV12-3/TRBV12-4

CDR3: CASSQNTGYNSPLHF
J: TRBJ1-6
size: -
V: TRBV4-3

CDR3: CSARDETASDVKPGDTQYF
J: TRBJ2-3
size: -
V: TRBV20-1

CDR3: CASSLAGGGNEQFF
J: TRBJ2-1
size: -
V: TRBV27

CDR3: CSGLAGAAYNEQFF
J: TRBJ2-1
size: -
V: TRBV29-1

CDR3: CSVEGYGATEAFF
J: TRBJ1-1
size: -
V: TRBV29-1

CDR3: CASSYARTNGNQPQHF
J: TRBJ1-5
size: -
V: TRBV6-5

CDR3: CASSFLRGETENTGELFF
J: TRBJ2-2
size: -
V: TRBV7-3

CDR3: CASSLTPLGQETQYF
J: TRBJ2-5
size: -
V: TRBV7-3

CDR3: CASSVGVGAVYEQYF
J: TRBJ2-7
size: -
V: TRBV9

CDR3: CASSQASGKNTEAFF
J: TRBJ1-1
size: -
V: TRBV3-1

CDR3: CSATPVGQENSPLHF
J: TRBJ1-6
size: -
V: TRBV20-1

CDR3: CATSRGQGAAEQYF
J: TRBJ2-7
size: -
V: TRBV15

CDR3: CASSQGLTYYEQYF
J: TRBJ2-7
size: -
V: TRBV7-9

CDR3: CATSRDQGVGNIQYF
J: TRBJ2-4
size: -
V: TRBV15

CDR3: CSARLAGDLTYEQYF
J: TRBJ2-7
size: -
V: TRBV20-1

CDR3: CPSSQDRTGVYNEQFF
J: TRBJ2-1
size: -
V: TRBV4-3

CDR3: CASSQDGDTEQYF
J: TRBJ2-7
size: -
V: TRBV3-1

CDR3: CASSQAGVYYEQYF
J: TRBJ2-7
size: -
V: TRBV27

CDR3: CSARRGLSYEQYF
J: TRBJ2-7
size: -
V: TRBV29-1

CDR3: CASSRTDRLAGGTGELFF
J: TRBJ2-2
size: -
V: TRBV7-6

CDR3: CSVEQDTYEQYF
J: TRBJ2-7
size: -
V: TRBV29-1

CDR3: CASSEDGYATNEKLFF
J: TRBJ1-4
size: -
V: TRBV9